The present T cell receptor (beta chain) was sequenced within a study of blood T cells in healthy people across ages. Study information: T cells yielded about one barcoded beta molecule per two cells through template switching. Study-wide findings and caveats: In long-lived donors, naive CD4+ cell counts and diversity exceeded those of aged donors.

It was with a sample-barcoded 5' primer and a J-beta primer mix that a second PCR of about 6 to 12 cycles was run. A 12-random-nucleotide template-switch adaptor tagged each cDNA molecule. One entry per CDR3 protein, called by TCRdb with MiXCR from the 5' RACE reads. Among about 320,000 distinct CDR3 sequences, 25% to 30% were seen once, and the ten largest hold around 30%. Germline CDR1 MNHEY, CDR2 SMNVEV (reference sequence). This CDR3 comprises 15 residues. V was shortened by 3 bases and J by 0 bases, with 11 bases between the two germline ends. With regard to this clonotype: Its antigen is currently unknown.

The TCR sequence derives from a woman aged 70-85 years in good health. The sequencing sample was made of blood. V gene TRBV27 combines with J gene TRBJ1-1, with D uncertain. This CDR3 reads CASSFFDKLNTEAFF. The DNA for the CDR3 is TGTGCCAGCAGTTTCTTCGACAAGTTGAACACTGAAGCTTTCTTT.